The 17 T cell receptor beta chains listed next were all sequenced from one sample in a study of blood T cell repertoires in COVID-19. Sequenced by immunoSEQ multiplex PCR; TCRdb stores in-frame clones only, minus some. The data hold approximately 220,000 clones, with about nine tenths observed a single time. The sequencing sample was made of PBMCs or T cells enriched from blood (not recorded which). The receptors stem from a woman aged 30 to 39 with acute COVID-19.

The J gene is TRBJ2-5, the V gene TRBV4-3; 8 bases map to TRBD2. The CDR3 has 17 amino acids. Germline V gene sequence: CDR1 LGHNA, CDR2 YSLEER. Trimming removed 1 base from V and 5 bases from J; junction bases left unmatched: 12. The CDR3, as DNA: TGCGCCAGCAGCCAAGTGAGGATCGGGGGGGCAGAGGAGACCCAGTACTTC. Its translation is CASSQVRIGGAEETQYF.

This clone occurred a few times. J is TRBJ2-7 and V is TRBV3-1 (or the pseudogene TRBV3-2); 7 nucleotides line up with TRBD1. The germline gives CDR1 LGHDT, CDR2 YNNKEL (reference sequence). V lost 1 base to trimming and J lost 2 bases; unmatched junction nucleotides: 14. There are 18 residues in the CDR3. In DNA form, the CDR3 reads TGTGCCAGCAGCCAAGTGGAACCGTGGGGGACAGCCACCTACGAGCAGTACTTC. This sequence encodes CASSQVEPWGTATYEQYF.

The rearrangement uses TRBV25-1 and TRBJ2-5; tentative D call: TRBD1 (5 bases). CDR1 and CDR2 from the germline V gene are MGHDK and SYGVNS. Trimming took 8 bases from V and 4 from J, leaving 14 bases between them. The CDR3 consists of 13 residues. CDR3 bases: TGTGCCAGCCAAGCAGGCAGGGTAGAGACCCAGTACTTC. This sequence encodes CASQAGRVETQYF.

The count of this clone is one. The CDR3 region is CASSDGAGQNYGYTF. The CDR3 DNA sequence: TGTGCCAGCAGTGATGGGGCCGGACAGAACTATGGCTACACCTTC. The rearrangement joins TRBV6-2 or TRBV6-3 to TRBJ1-2, with a tentative D call TRBD1 (6 bases). Between the trimmed V and J ends, which lost 5 bases and 2 bases, there was a span of 15 bases. This CDR3 contains 15 residues. Germline V CDR1 and CDR2: MNHEY, SVGEGT.

V usage is TRBV24-1 and J usage is TRBJ2-3; tentative D call: TRBD1 (6 bases). CDR1 KGHDR and CDR2 SFDVKD come from the germline V gene. The CDR3 has 15 amino acids. Trimming stripped 5 bases from V and 4 bases from J, with 15 bases between. For the CDR3, the DNA is TGTGCCACCAGTGGGCCCCCCACAGGGTCAGATACGCAGTATTTT. Encoded protein: CATSGPPTGSDTQYF.

This clone has just one count. The chain joins TRBV5-1 to TRBJ2-1; 7 nucleotides agree with TRBD1. The length of the CDR3 is 15 residues. Germline lookup yields CDR1 SGHRS and CDR2 YFSETQ. The V and J ends lost 1 base and 6 bases, in that order; junction bases with no gene match: 7. The CDR3 here is CASSLSGTVVNEQFF. CDR3 in DNA: TGCGCCAGCAGCTTGTCCGGGACAGTGGTCAATGAGCAGTTCTTC.

V and J are TRBV2 and TRBJ1-2; the D is unclear. V shed 8 bases and J shed 6 bases, with 10 bases lying between them. This CDR3 is built from 11 residues. CDR1 is SNHLY and CDR2 is FYNNEI in the germline V gene. The CDR3 spells CASGHTDGYTF. The DNA of the CDR3 is TGTGCCAGCGGCCACACCGATGGCTACACCTTC.

The table lists this clone with a count of one. This sequence joins TRBV5-1 and TRBJ1-1; D not resolved. V gave up 3 bases and J gave up 4 bases, with 16 bases separating them. The germline CDR1 and CDR2 sequences are SGHRS and YFSETQ. The CDR3 totals 15 residues. Here the CDR3 reads CASSSSVSSGTEAFF. CDR3 sequence (DNA): TGCGCCAGCAGCTCCTCGGTCAGCTCAGGCACTGAAGCTTTCTTT.

This chain uses TRBV5-1 with TRBJ2-7; a possible D gene is TRBD2 (6 bases). Germline CDR1 SGHRS, CDR2 YFSETQ. CDR3 length: 13 residues. The V end lost 6 bases, the J end lost 2 bases, and 12 bases lay between the germline ends. DNA of the CDR3: TGCGCCAGCACGGCGGGAAGCACCTACGAGCAGTACTTC. Protein product: CASTAGSTYEQYF.

This chain connects TRBV2 to TRBJ1-2; unclear D gene. Trimming cost V 3 bases and J 3 bases, with 8 bases left between them. Germline values: CDR1 SNHLY, CDR2 FYNNEI. This CDR3 contains 13 residues. This CDR3 reads CASSDPGYYGYTF. The DNA of the CDR3 is TGTGCCAGCAGTGACCCGGGGTACTATGGCTACACCTTC. The entire variable domain, with the rest obtained from reference TRBV2 and TRBJ1-2, is as follows: EPEVTQTPSHQVTQMGQEVILRCVPISNHLYFYWYRQILGQKVEFLVSFYNNEISEKSEIFDDQFSVERPDGSNFTLKIRSTKLEDSAMYFCASSDPGYYGYTFGSGTRLTVV.

This chain connects TRBV7-9 to TRBJ1-5; TRBD1 matches at 9 bases. V shed 5 bases, J shed 6 bases, and the junction held 5 bases outside the gene matches. The germline V gene encodes CDR1 SEHNR and CDR2 FQNEAQ (reference sequence). The CDR3 runs to 14 residues. CDR3 coding DNA: TGTGCCAGCAGCAGGACAGGGGTGATTCAGCCCCAGCATTTT. Its translation: CASSRTGVIQPQHF.

The chain uses TRBV4-1 and TRBJ1-4; D gene uncertain. There are 15 residues in the CDR3. V gave up 1 base and J gave up 5 bases, with 11 bases separating them. The germline V gene has CDR1 MGHRA and CDR2 YSYEKL. This chain's CDR3 is CASSQVRGGNEKLFF. The DNA for the CDR3 is TGCGCCAGCAGCCAAGTGCGGGGTGGAAATGAAAAACTGTTTTTT.

CDR3 in amino acids: CASRGQLSNQPQHF. DNA of the CDR3: TGTGCCAGCAGAGGACAGCTTAGCAATCAGCCCCAGCATTTT. The V and J genes are TRBV2 and TRBJ1-5, with D possibly being TRBD1 (6 bases). CDR1 SNHLY and CDR2 FYNNEI come from the germline V gene. The CDR3 runs 14 residues. The germline V and J ends were trimmed by 6 bases and 0 bases, with 9 bases remaining between them.

The rearrangement links TRBV6-1 to TRBJ1-6; D is unresolved. In germline, CDR1 is MNHNS, CDR2 SASEGT. The CDR3 loop spans 16 amino acids. V lost 4 bases to trimming and J lost 2 bases, with 12 bases between them. The DNA for the CDR3 is TGTGCCAGCAGTGCGCGATTGAGTCCCTATAATTCACCCCTCCACTTT. Amino acids: CASSARLSPYNSPLHF.

This clone has just one count. The chain recombines TRBV3-1 (or the pseudogene TRBV3-2) with TRBJ2-3, with 11 nucleotides matching TRBD2. The trim removed 0 bases at V and 3 bases at J, leaving 2 bases unmatched. CDR1 is LGHDT, CDR2 YNNKEL, per germline (reference sequence). This CDR3 contains 16 residues. The CDR3 DNA sequence: TGTGCCAGCAGCCAAGATATAGCGGGGGGGACAGATACGCAGTATTTT. Residues: CASSQDIAGGTDTQYF.

On this clone: A read error may produce the germline difference seen at one junction end. This rearrangement joins TRBV7-7 to TRBJ2-5; D is ambiguous. Germline-derived CDR1 and CDR2 are SSHAT and FNYEAQ (reference sequence). CDR3 length: 13 amino acids. The CDR3 region has the DNA TGTGCTAGCAGCTTAGTCGCAGAAGAGACCCAGTACTTC. Translation gives CASSLVAEETQYF.

The rearrangement joins TRBV6-1 to TRBJ1-3, with 7 bases fitting TRBD1. CDR1 is MNHNS, CDR2 SASEGT, per germline. The CDR3 sequence is 17 residues long. The trim removed 4 bases at V and 0 bases at J, leaving 9 bases unmatched. This CDR3 reads CASSASTGVLSGNTIYF. CDR3 bases: TGTGCCAGCAGTGCGTCAACAGGGGTCCTCTCTGGAAACACCATATATTTT.